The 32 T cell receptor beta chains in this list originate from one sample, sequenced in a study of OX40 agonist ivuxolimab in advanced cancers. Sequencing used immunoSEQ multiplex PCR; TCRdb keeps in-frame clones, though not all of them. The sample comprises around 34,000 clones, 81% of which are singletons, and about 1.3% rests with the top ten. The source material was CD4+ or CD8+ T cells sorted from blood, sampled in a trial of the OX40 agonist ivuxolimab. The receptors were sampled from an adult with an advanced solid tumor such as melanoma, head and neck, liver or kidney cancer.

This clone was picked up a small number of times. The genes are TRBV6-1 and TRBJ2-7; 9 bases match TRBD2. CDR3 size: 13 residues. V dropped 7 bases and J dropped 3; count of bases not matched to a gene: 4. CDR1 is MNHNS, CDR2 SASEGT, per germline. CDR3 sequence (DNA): TGTGCCAGCACAACTAGCGGGCGCTACGAGCAGTACTTC. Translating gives CASTTSGRYEQYF.

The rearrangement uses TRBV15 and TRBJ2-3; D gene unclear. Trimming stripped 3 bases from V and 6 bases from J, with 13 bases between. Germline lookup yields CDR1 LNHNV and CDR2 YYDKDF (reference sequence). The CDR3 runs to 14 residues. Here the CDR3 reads CATSRAQSADTQYF. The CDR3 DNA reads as TGTGCCACCAGCAGGGCTCAGTCGGCGGATACGCAGTATTTT.

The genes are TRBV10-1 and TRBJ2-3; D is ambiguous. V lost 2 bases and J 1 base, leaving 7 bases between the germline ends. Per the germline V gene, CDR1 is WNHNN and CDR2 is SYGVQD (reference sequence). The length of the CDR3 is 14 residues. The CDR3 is CASSEDGRTDTQYF. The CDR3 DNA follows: TGCGCCAGCAGTGAGGATGGCCGCACAGATACGCAGTATTTT.

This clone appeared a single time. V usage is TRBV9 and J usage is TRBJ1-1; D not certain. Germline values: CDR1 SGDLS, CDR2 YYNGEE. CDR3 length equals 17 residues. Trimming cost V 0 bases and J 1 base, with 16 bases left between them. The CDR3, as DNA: TGTGCCAGCAGCGTAGGAATAACTCGACGAGCGAACACTGAAGCTTTCTTT. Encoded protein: CASSVGITRRANTEAFF.

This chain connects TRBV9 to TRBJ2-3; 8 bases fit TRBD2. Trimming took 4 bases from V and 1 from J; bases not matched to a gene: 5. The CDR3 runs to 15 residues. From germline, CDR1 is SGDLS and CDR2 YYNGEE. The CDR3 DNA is TGTGCCAGCAGCCATCGGGAGGGGGGCACAGATACGCAGTATTTT. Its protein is CASSHREGGTDTQYF.

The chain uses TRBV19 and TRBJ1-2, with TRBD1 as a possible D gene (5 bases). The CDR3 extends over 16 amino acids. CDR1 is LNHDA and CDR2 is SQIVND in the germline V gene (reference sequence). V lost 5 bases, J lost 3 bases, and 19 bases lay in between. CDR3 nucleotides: TGTGCCAGTAGTCCACGCTTACGACAGACCTACTATGGCTACACCTTC. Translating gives CASSPRLRQTYYGYTF.

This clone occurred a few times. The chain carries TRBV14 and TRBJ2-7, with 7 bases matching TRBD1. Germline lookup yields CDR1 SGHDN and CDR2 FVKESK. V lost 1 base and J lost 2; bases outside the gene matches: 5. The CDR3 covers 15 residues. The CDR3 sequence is CASSQVWTGPYEQYF. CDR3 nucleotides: TGTGCCAGCAGCCAAGTTTGGACAGGCCCCTACGAGCAGTACTTC.

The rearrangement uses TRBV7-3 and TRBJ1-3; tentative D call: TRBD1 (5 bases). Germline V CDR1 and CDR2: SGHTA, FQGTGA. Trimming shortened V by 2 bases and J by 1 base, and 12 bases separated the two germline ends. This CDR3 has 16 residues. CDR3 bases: TGTGCCAGCAGCTTATCGGGCGGGGGATCTGGAAACACCATATATTTT. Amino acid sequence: CASSLSGGGSGNTIYF. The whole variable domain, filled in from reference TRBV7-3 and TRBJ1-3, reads GAGVSQTPSNKVTEKGKYVELRCDPISGHTALYWYRQSLGQGPEFLIYFQGTGAADDSGLPNDRFFAVRPEGSVSTLKIQRTERGDSAVYLCASSLSGGGSGNTIYFGEGSWLTVV.

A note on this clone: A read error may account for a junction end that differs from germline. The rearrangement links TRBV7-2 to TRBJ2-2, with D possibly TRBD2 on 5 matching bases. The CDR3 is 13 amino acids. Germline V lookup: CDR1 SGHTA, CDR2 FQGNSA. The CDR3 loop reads CASSLALTGELFF. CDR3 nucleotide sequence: TGTGCCAGCAGCCTAGCCCTGACCGGGGAGCTGTTTTTT.

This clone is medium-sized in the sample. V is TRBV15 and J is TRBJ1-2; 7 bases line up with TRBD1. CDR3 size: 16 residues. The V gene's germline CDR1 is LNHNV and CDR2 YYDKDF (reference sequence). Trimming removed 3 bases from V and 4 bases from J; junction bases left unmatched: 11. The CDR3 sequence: CATSRALTGTIYGYTF. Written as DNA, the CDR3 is TGTGCCACCAGCAGGGCCCTGACAGGGACGATCTATGGCTACACCTTC.

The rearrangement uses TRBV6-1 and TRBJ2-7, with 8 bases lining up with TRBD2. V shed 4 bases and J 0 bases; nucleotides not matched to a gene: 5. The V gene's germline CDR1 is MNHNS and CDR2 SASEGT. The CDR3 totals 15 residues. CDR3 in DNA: TGTGCCAGCAGTGGGATAGCGGGGACCTCCTACGAGCAGTACTTC. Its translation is CASSGIAGTSYEQYF.

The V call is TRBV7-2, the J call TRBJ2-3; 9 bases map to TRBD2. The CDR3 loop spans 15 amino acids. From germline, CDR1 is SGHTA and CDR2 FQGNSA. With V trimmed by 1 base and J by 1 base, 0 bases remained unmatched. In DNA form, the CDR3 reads TGTGCCAGCAGCTTAGTAGCGGGGGGCACAGATACGCAGTATTTT. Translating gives CASSLVAGGTDTQYF.

The CDR3 DNA reads TGTGCCAGCAGCTTGGATTCTTTTACTGAAAAACTGTTTTTT. Residues: CASSLDSFTEKLFF. This rearrangement joins TRBV11-2 to TRBJ1-4; no definite D call. Per germline, CDR1 SGHAT and CDR2 FQNNGV. V lost 3 bases and J 7 bases, leaving 12 bases between the germline ends. The CDR3 sequence is 14 residues long.

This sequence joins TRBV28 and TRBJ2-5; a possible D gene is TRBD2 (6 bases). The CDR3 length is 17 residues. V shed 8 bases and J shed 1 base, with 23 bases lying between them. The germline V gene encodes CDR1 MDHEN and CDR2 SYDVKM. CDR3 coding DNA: TGTGCCAGCGGGATGTCGGGAGCCGCAGGTGGCCAAGAGACCCAGTACTTC. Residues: CASGMSGAAGGQETQYF.

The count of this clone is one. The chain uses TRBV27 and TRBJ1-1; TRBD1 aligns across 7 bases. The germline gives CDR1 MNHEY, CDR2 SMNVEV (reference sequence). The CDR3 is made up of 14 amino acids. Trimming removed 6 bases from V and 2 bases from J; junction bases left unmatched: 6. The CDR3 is CASRLRDRNTEAFF. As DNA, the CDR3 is TGTGCCAGCAGGCTCCGGGACAGAAACACTGAAGCTTTCTTT.

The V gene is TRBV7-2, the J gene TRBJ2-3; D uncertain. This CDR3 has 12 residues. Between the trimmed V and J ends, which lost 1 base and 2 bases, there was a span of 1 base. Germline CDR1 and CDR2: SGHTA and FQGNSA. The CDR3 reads CASSLDTDTQYF. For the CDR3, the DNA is TGTGCCAGCAGCTTAGACACAGATACGCAGTATTTT.

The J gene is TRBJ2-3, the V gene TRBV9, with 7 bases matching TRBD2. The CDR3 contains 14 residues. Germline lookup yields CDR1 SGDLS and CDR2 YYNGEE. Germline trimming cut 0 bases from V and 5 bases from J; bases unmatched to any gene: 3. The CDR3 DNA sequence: TGTGCCAGCAGCGTAGCTACGGGAGGAGATACGCAGTATTTT. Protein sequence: CASSVATGGDTQYF.

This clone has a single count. The CDR3 here is CASSPYRDQPQHF. DNA of the CDR3: TGTGCCAGCTCACCCTACAGGGATCAGCCCCAGCATTTT. The chain couples TRBV18 to TRBJ1-5, with TRBD1 as a possible D gene (6 bases). Between the trimmed V and J ends, which lost 3 bases and 5 bases, there was a span of 8 bases. The CDR3 is 13 amino acids. Germline CDR1 reads KGHSH; CDR2 reads LQKENI. Using reference TRBV18 and TRBJ1-5 for the parts outside the CDR3, the full variable domain is NAGVMQNPRHLVRRRGQEARLRCSPMKGHSHVYWYRQLPEEGLKFMVYLQKENIIDESGMPKERFSAEFPKEGPSILRIQQVVRGDSAAYFCASSPYRDQPQHFGDGTRLSIL.

The CDR3 DNA is TGTGCCAGCAGCAGAGCTTCCGGGACAGGGGTCGAGCAGTACTTC. Its protein product is CASSRASGTGVEQYF. The chain recombines TRBV21-1 with TRBJ2-7; no DNA check was done on the table's D call, TRBD1. TRBV21-1 is recorded as a pseudogene. The CDR3 contains 15 residues.

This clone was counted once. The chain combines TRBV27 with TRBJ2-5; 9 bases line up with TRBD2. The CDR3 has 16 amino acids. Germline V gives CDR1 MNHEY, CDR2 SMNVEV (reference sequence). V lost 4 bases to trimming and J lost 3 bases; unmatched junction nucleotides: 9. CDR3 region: CASSSRLAGVEETQYF. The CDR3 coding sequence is TGTGCCAGCAGTTCACGATTAGCGGGGGTGGAAGAGACCCAGTACTTC.

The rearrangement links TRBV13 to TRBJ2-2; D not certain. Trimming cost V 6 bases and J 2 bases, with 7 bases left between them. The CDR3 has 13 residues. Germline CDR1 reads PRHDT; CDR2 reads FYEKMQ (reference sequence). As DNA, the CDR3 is TGTGCCAGCAGGGTAGAAAACACCGGGGAGCTGTTTTTT. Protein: CASRVENTGELFF.

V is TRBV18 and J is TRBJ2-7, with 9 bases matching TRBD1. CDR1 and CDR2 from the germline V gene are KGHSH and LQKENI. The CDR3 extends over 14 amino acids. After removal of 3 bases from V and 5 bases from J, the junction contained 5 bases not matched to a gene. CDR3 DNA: TGTGCCAGCTCACCGGGACAGGGTCACCACGAGCAGTACTTC. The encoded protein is CASSPGQGHHEQYF.

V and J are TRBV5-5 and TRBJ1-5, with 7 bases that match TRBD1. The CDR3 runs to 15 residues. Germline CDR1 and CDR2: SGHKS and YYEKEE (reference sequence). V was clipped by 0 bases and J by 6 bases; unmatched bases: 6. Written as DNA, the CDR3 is TGTGCCAGCAGCTTGGAGAGACAGGGCACTCAGCCCCAGCATTTT. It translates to CASSLERQGTQPQHF. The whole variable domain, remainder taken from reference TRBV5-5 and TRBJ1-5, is DAGVTQSPTHLIKTRGQQVTLRCSPISGHKSVSWYQQVLGQGPQFIFQYYEKEERGRGNFPDRFSARQFPNYSSELNVNALLLGDSALYLCASSLERQGTQPQHFGDGTRLSIL.

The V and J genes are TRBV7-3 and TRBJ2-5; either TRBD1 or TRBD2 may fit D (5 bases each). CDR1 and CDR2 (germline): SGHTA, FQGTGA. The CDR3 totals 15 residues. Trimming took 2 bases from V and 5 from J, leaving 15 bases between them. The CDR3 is CASSLARRGGETQYF. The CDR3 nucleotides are TGTGCCAGCAGCTTAGCGAGAAGGGGCGGGGAGACCCAGTACTTC.

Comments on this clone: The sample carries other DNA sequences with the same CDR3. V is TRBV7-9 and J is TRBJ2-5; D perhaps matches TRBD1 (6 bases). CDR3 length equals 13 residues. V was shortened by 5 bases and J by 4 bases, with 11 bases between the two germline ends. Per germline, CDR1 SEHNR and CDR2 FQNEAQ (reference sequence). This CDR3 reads CASSREGGETQYF. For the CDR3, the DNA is TGTGCCAGCAGCCGGGAAGGGGGAGAGACCCAGTACTTC. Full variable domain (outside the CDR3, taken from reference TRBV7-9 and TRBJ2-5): DTGVSQNPRHKITKRGQNVTFRCDPISEHNRLYWYRQTLGQGPEFLTYFQNEAQLEKSRLLSDRFSAERPKGSFSTLEIQRTEQGDSAMYLCASSREGGETQYFGPGTRLLVL.

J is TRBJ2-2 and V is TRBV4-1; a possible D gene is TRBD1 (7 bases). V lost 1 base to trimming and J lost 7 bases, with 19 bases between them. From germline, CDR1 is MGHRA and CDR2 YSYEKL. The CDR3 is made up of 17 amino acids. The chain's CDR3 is CASSQAPGGRRHGELFF. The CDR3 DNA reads TGCGCCAGCAGCCAAGCTCCAGGGGGGAGGAGGCACGGGGAGCTGTTTTTT.

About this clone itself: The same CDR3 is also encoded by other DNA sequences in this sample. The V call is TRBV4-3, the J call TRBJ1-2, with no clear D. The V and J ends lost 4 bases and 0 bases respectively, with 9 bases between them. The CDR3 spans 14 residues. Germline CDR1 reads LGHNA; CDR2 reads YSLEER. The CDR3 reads CASSLGRANYGYTF. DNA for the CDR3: TGCGCCAGCAGCCTCGGGCGGGCTAACTATGGCTACACCTTC.

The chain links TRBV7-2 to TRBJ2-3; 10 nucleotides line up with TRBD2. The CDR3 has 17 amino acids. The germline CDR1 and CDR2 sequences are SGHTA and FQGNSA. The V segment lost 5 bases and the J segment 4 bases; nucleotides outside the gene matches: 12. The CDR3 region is CASSLRRSGRAPDTQYF. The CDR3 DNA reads TGTGCCAGCAGCCTCCGCAGGAGCGGGAGGGCCCCAGATACGCAGTATTTT.

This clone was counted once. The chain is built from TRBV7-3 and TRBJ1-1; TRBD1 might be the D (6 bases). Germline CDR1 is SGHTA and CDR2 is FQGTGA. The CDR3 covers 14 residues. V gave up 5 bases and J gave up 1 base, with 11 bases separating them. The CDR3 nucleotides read TGTGCCAGCAGCGCTGGACAGCAGAACACTGAAGCTTTCTTT. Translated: CASSAGQQNTEAFF.

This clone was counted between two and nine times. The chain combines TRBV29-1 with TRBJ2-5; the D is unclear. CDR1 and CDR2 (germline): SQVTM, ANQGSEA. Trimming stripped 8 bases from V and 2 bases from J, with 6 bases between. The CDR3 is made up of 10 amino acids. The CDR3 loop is CSFRQETQYF. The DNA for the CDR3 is TGCAGCTTCCGGCAAGAGACCCAGTACTTC.

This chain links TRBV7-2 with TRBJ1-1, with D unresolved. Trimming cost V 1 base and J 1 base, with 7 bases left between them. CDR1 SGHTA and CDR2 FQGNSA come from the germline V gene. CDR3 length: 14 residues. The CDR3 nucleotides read TGTGCCAGCAGCTTAGAACAGACGAACACTGAAGCTTTCTTT. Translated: CASSLEQTNTEAFF. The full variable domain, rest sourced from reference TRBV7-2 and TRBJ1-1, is GAGVSQSPSNKVTEKGKDVELRCDPISGHTALYWYRQSLGQGLEFLIYFQGNSAPDKSGLPSDRFSAERTGGSVSTLTIQRTQQEDSAVYLCASSLEQTNTEAFFGQGTRLTVV.

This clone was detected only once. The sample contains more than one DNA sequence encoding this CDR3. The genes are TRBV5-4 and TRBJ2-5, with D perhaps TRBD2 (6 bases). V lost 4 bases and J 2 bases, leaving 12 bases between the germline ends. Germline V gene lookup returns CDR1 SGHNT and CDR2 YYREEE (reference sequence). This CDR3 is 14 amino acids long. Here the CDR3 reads CASSPGTQQETQYF. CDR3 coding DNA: TGTGCCAGCAGCCCCGGGACTCAACAAGAGACCCAGTACTTC.